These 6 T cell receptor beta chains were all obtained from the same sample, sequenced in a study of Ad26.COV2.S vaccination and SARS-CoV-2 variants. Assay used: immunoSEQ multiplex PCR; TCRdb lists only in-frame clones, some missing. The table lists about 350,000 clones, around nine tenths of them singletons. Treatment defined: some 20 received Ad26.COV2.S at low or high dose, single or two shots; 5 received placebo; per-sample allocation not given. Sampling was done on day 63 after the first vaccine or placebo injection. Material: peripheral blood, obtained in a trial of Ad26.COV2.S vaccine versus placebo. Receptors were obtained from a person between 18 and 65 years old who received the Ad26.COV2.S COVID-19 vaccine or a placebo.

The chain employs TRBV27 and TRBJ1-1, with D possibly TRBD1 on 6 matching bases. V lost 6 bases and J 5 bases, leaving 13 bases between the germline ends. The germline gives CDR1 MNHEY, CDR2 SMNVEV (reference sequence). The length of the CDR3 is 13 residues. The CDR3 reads CASSFYRDTEAFF. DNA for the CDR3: TGTGCCAGCAGCTTCTACAGGGATACTGAAGCTTTCTTT.

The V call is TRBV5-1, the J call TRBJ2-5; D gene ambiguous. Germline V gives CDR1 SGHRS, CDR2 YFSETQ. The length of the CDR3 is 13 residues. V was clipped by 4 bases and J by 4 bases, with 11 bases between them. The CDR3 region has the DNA TGCGCCAGCAGCCGGACCTTAGGAGAGACCCAGTACTTC. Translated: CASSRTLGETQYF.

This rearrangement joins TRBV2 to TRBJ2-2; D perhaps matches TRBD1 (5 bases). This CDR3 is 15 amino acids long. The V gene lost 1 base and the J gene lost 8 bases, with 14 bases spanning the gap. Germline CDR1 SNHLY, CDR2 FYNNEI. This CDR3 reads CASSEEHGRGGELFF. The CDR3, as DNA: TGTGCCAGCAGTGAAGAACACGGAAGGGGTGGGGAGCTGTTTTTT.

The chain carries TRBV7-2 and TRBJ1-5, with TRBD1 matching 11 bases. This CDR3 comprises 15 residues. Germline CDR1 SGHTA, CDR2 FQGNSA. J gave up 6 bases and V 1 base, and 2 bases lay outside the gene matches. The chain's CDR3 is CASSLGTGGVQPQHF. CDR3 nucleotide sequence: TGTGCCAGCAGCTTAGGGACAGGGGGCGTTCAGCCCCAGCATTTT.

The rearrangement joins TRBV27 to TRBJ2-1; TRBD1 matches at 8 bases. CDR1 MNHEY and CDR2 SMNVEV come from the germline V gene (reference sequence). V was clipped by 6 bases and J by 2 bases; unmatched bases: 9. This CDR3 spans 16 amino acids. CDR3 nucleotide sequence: TGTGCCAGCAGCCTTTTCGGACAGGGCGCCTACAATGAGCAGTTCTTC. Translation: CASSLFGQGAYNEQFF.

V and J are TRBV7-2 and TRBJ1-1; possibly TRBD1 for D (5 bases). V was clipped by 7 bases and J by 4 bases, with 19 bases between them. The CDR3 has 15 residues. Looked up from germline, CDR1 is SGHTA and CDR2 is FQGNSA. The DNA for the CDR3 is TGTGCCAGCACCGAATCAGGGATTGGAGGCACTGAAGCTTTCTTT. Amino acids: CASTESGIGGTEAFF.